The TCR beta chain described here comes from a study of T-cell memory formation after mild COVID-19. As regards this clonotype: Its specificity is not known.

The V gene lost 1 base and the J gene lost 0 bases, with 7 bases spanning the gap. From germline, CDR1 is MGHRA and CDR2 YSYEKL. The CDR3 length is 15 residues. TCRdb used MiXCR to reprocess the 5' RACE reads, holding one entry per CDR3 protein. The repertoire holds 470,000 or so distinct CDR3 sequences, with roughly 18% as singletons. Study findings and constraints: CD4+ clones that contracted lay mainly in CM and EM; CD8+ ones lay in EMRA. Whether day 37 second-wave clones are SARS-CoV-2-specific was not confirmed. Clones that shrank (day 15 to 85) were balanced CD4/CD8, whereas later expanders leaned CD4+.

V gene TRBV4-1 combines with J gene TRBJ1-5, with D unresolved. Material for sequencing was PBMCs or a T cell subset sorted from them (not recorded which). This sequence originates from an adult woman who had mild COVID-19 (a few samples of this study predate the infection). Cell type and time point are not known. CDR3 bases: TGCGCCAGCAGCCAAGGCGAGAATAGCAATCAGCCCCAGCATTTT. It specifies CASSQGENSNQPQHF.